Sequencing of this T cell receptor (beta chain) was carried out in a study of blood T cell repertoires in COVID-19 (dated by TCRdb to the early 2020s). Regarding the complete study: Samples from collaborators originated in the United States, Italy and Spain and spanned both the acute and convalescent phases of COVID-19. Nearly every sample came with metadata listing a de-identified subject ID, COVID-19 status, age in years and sex. The repertoires were released in a freely available public database intended as a resource for research on the immune response to SARS-CoV-2. The dataset comprised deeply sampled blood TCRbeta repertoires from subjects exposed to, actively infected with, or recovered from COVID-19. Where available, HLA class I and class II types were obtained from metadata supplied by the sample provider rather than from assay-based typing. Samples came from the ongoing ImmuneRACE study (first 160 participants) plus 1,254 subjects from 6 global collaborators. The material from the prospective study consisted of cDNA or gDNA derived from T cells, B-cell-depleted T cells, or PBMCs.

The immunoSEQ Assay, a bias-controlled multiplex PCR, was used to amplify TCRbeta CDR3 regions from genomic DNA. As for the original processing: The number of nucleated cells in each sample was estimated from the amplification of reference gene primers within the assay. To quantify the absolute abundance of each unique TCRbeta CDR3 rearrangement, sequence reads were collapsed and filtered. For each sample, productive Simpson clonality was calculated as the square root of Simpson's diversity index across productive rearrangements. Held by TCRdb, this immuneACCESS table contains in-frame sequences only and omits some clones. Under half of the omission traces to an unresolved V gene where checked; the cause of the rest is unknown. Clonal size and the V and J genes are those of that table, whereas D and trimming came from the DNA. Here the sample has roughly 200,000 clones; 78% occur a single time. Of the sample, approximately 3% falls within the top ten clones.

V lost 5 bases and J lost 3 bases, and the count of bases not matched to a germline gene is 11. The germline V gene provides CDR1 SGHTS and CDR2 YDEGEE. The CDR3 covers 16 residues, taking in both the cysteine and the phenylalanine. Here the CDR3 DNA is all that survives: 48 bases in frame from base 1. The research as a whole found: The amount of clinical and demographic metadata varied by source and participant and was provided uncurated.

Whole blood was collected in K2EDTA tubes by collaborating institutions according to the institutions' own protocols. Collaborator samples were shipped for TCRbeta analysis as frozen whole blood, isolated PBMCs, or DNA extracted from either sample type. Of note for this clone: No antigen is known for it. No qualities accompany the bases; no much larger clone lies one base away.

The TCR originated in an elderly woman with active or convalescent COVID-19. The chain couples TRBV5-8 to TRBJ2-7; 10 bases in the junction line up with TRBD1. The material sequenced was peripheral blood. The sequence in DNA is TGTGCCAGCAGTTATTCCGGGACAGGGGCTTTCTACGAGCAGTACTTC. Its translation reads: CASSYSGTGAFYEQYF.